A selection of T cell receptor beta chains follows, all from one sample in a study of blood T cell repertoires in COVID-19. Libraries were prepared by immunoSEQ multiplex PCR; TCRdb keeps only in-frame clonotypes and omits some of them. The sample consists of over 200,000 clones, about 80% of them appearing once. What was sequenced was peripheral blood. The receptors originated from a woman older than 75 with COVID-19, enrolled during active disease. Each CDR3 is given with its conserved first and last residue. A D gene is named only where the DNA matches it firmly.

TRBV2	TRBJ2-3	TRBD2	CASKGTSGGDTQYF
TRBV19	TRBJ1-4	-	CASSAVTGGLEKLFF
TRBV2	TRBJ2-7	TRBD1	CASSRDRTYEQYF
TRBV5-1	TRBJ1-2	TRBD1	CASSLAGQGAPYGYTF
TRBV27	TRBJ2-1	-	CASRRPRSRDNEQFF
TRBV9	TRBJ1-6	-	CASSAFGSPLHF
TRBV4-1	TRBJ2-7	-	CASSQVSGGYEQYF
TRBV6-1	TRBJ1-6	TRBD1	CASSVQGASYNSPLHF
TRBV11-3	TRBJ1-4	TRBD1	CASRPPSGQGTFGFF
TRBV28	TRBJ1-2	TRBD1	CASSFPGGYGYTF
TRBV18	TRBJ1-6	-	CASSPGETGGSPLHF
TRBV2	TRBJ1-5	TRBD1	CASRTGGGQPQHF
TRBV28	TRBJ1-5	TRBD1	CASSLATGGNQPQHF
TRBV5-1	TRBJ2-2	TRBD2	CASRGTSGDTGELFF
TRBV18	TRBJ2-1	TRBD1	CASSPGTGSNEQFF
TRBV12-3/TRBV12-4	TRBJ1-5	-	CASRDSPYQPQHF
TRBV5-1	TRBJ1-4	-	CASGPGANNEKLFF
TRBV19	TRBJ2-5	TRBD1	CASSALQGLVEETQYF
TRBV10-3	TRBJ2-1	-	CAISLSRGPGNEQFF
TRBV9	TRBJ1-2	TRBD1	CASRKGTEDGYTF
TRBV5-5	TRBJ1-5	-	CASSPSMSNQPQHF
TRBV7-8	TRBJ1-4	TRBD1	CASSYSGQGYEKLFF
TRBV9	TRBJ1-2	-	CASSEGHHLNYGYTF
TRBV27	TRBJ1-4	-	CASRTVATNEKLFF
TRBV11-2	TRBJ1-5	-	CASSPSGGNQPQHF
TRBV29-1	TRBJ1-5	-	CSVGDQIQPQHF